The 10 T cell receptor beta chains given below trace back to one sample, sequenced in a study of breast tumors, draining lymph nodes, adjacent tissues. A single record per CDR3 protein comes from TCRdb applying MiXCR to the multiplex PCR reads. The table shows 60,000 to 70,000 distinct CDR3 sequences, with less than 75% occurring only once. The specimen sequenced was breast tumor tissue. Receptors were obtained from a female donor with breast cancer. Some clones in this sample may be carry-over from other donors' samples.

This chain joins TRBV20-1 and TRBJ2-5; no reliable D call. CDR1 is DFQATT and CDR2 is SNEGSKA in the germline V gene (reference sequence). V was clipped by 3 bases and J by 4 bases, with 3 bases between them. The CDR3 contains 10 residues. The CDR3 here is CSARRETQYF. CDR3 in DNA: TGCAGTGCTAGGAGAGAGACCCAGTACTTC.

This clonotype was detected many times. This rearrangement joins TRBV30 to TRBJ2-3, with D unclear. From germline, CDR1 is GTSNPN and CDR2 SVGIG (reference sequence). V gave up 4 bases and J gave up 3 bases, with 8 bases separating them. The CDR3 is made up of 12 amino acids. The CDR3 coding sequence is TGTGCCTGGACCCGCTCGACAGATACGCAGTATTTT. Residues: CAWTRSTDTQYF.

A remark on this clonotype: This clone may be a read error of a much larger clone one base away. The chain joins TRBV12-3 or TRBV12-4 to TRBJ2-3; TRBD1 aligns across 7 bases. V was clipped by 5 bases and J by 4 bases; unmatched bases: 9. The CDR3 is 15 residues long. The CDR3 DNA sequence: TGTGCCAGCAGTCACAGGGGTGGGGGCGCAGATACGCAGTATTTT. Translating it yields CASSHRGGGADTQYF.

This chain links TRBV7-9 with TRBJ1-6; tentatively, D is TRBD1 (5 bases). The ends were cut back, 4 bases at V and 8 bases at J, with 12 bases in the middle. The CDR3 totals 14 residues. Germline values: CDR1 SEHNR, CDR2 FQNEAQ (reference sequence). The CDR3 sequence is CASSSTGPYSPLHF. The CDR3 coding sequence is TGTGCCAGCAGCTCGACGGGACCCTATTCACCCCTCCACTTT.

This clonotype was picked up many times. V usage is TRBV7-6 and J usage is TRBJ2-5, with a weak D call TRBD2 (6 bases). V lost 1 base, J lost 5 bases, and 14 bases lay in between. The V gene's germline CDR1 is SGHVS and CDR2 FNYEAQ. CDR3 length: 15 residues. The DNA for the CDR3 is TGTGCCAGCAGCTTAGACGAGGCGGAGGGGGAGACCCAGTACTTC. Amino acids: CASSLDEAEGETQYF. Variable domain in full (rest from reference TRBV7-6 and TRBJ2-5): GAGVSQSPRYKVTKRGQDVALRCDPISGHVSLYWYRQALGQGPEFLTYFNYEAQQDKSGLPNDRFSAERPEGSISTLTIQRTEQRDSAMYRCASSLDEAEGETQYFGPGTRLLVL.

This clonotype was found once. The junction departs from the called germline gene at one end, perhaps through a read error. The chain has TRBV2 and TRBJ2-7, with D uncertain. The CDR3 runs 14 residues. Germline V gene data show CDR1 as SNHLY and CDR2 as FYNNEI. This CDR3 reads CASSLFNEQYVQYF. The CDR3 nucleotides read TGTGCCAGCAGCCTTTTCAATGAGCAATACGTGCAGTACTTC.

This clonotype was recorded many times. The chain is built from TRBV6-1 and TRBJ2-5; D is possibly TRBD2 (6 bases). Trimming stripped 2 bases from V and 1 base from J, with 8 bases between. This CDR3 has 14 residues. CDR1 is MNHNS and CDR2 is SASEGT in the germline V gene. The CDR3: CASSESGAQETQYF. The CDR3 coding sequence is TGTGCCAGCAGTGAATCGGGAGCCCAAGAGACCCAGTACTTC.

The table lists this clonotype with a count of one. In DNA, the CDR3 is TGTGCCAGCTCACGGCAGGGTAACTCTGGAAACACCATATATTTT. Its translation: CASSRQGNSGNTIYF. V gene TRBV18 combines with J gene TRBJ1-3; a possible D gene is TRBD1 (5 bases). Looked up from germline, CDR1 is KGHSH and CDR2 is LQKENI. This CDR3 spans 15 amino acids. Trimming cost V 4 bases and J 0 bases, with 10 bases left between them.

This clonotype has a count of ten or more. The chain joins TRBV11-3 to TRBJ2-3; D is ambiguous. CDR1 is SGHNT, CDR2 YENEEA, per germline. The CDR3 spans 13 residues. V was cut by 3 bases and J by 2 bases, with 6 bases left in between. CDR3 bases: TGTGCCAGCAGCTTTGACCCCACAGATACGCAGTATTTT. Its translation: CASSFDPTDTQYF.

This chain links TRBV11-2 with TRBJ2-5, with a tentative D call TRBD2 (5 bases). Germline CDR1 and CDR2: SGHAT and FQNNGV. This CDR3 is built from 15 residues. V lost 5 bases, J lost 2 bases, and 15 bases lay in between. As DNA, the CDR3 is TGTGCCAGCAGCACCACGGGCGGGCTTCAAGAGACCCAGTACTTC. This gives the protein CASSTTGGLQETQYF.